The T cell receptor beta chain described here comes from a study of cytomegalovirus exposure and HLA in healthy donors. General observations from the study: Evidence from a later analysis indicated that most CMV-associated TCR beta chains looked HLA-restricted.

Vbeta (60) and Jbeta (13) primers were used in the PCR. Produced via immunoSEQ multiplex PCR; TCRdb's table is partial and in-frame only. The profile covers approximately 130,000 clones, with more than 75% appearing a single time and 8.1% taken by the ten largest. V lost 5 bases and J lost 5, with 18 bases in between. Looked up from germline, CDR1 is SGHVS and CDR2 is FQNEAQ. This CDR3 region has 15 residues. This clone showed up just once. Its specificity is unknown. The receptor was derived from a woman in her forties or fifties in good health and CMV-seropositive. The chain uses TRBV7-8 and TRBJ1-2; tentative D call: TRBD1 (6 bases). The sequenced material came from PBMCs. The CDR3 DNA is TGTGCCAGCAGCCCAGAGACAGGTCAACTGTATGGCTACACCTTC. Its translation is CASSPETGQLYGYTF. Using reference TRBV7-8 and TRBJ1-2 for the parts outside the CDR3, the full variable domain is GAGVSQSPRYKVAKRGQDVALRCDPISGHVSLFWYQQALGQGPEFLTYFQNEAQLDKSGLPSDRFFAERPEGSVSTLKIQRTQQEDSAVYLCASSPETGQLYGYTFGSGTRLTVV.